Presented here are 30 T cell receptor beta chains from one specimen sequenced in a study of CD8 T cells in Susac syndrome. The RNA input was about 0.45 to 1 ug, and it was reverse transcribed with random hexamers. MiXCR, run by TCRdb on the immunoSEQ multiplex PCR reads, gives a single entry per CDR3 protein. The data hold roughly 190,000 distinct CDR3 sequences, with around 95% observed a single time. The source material was CD4+ T cells from PBMCs. All receptors derive from a human donor with Susac syndrome.

The sample holds one count of this clonotype. As DNA, the CDR3 is TGTGCCAGCTCGCCCGCCGGGACTAGCGGGAGGTCTACCTACAATGAGCAGTTCTTC. This encodes CASSPAGTSGRSTYNEQFF. The chain carries TRBV18 and TRBJ2-1; TRBD2 agrees at 15 bases. The germline V gene encodes CDR1 KGHSH and CDR2 LQKENI. This CDR3 is 19 amino acids long. V shed 6 bases and J 2 bases; nucleotides not matched to a gene: 11. Together with reference TRBV18 and TRBJ2-1, the CDR3 gives the full variable domain: NAGVMQNPRHLVRRRGQEARLRCSPMKGHSHVYWYRQLPEEGLKFMVYLQKENIIDESGMPKERFSAEFPKEGPSILRIQQVVRGDSAAYFCASSPAGTSGRSTYNEQFFGPGTRLTVL.

This chain joins TRBV5-4 and TRBJ2-3; D not certain. CDR3 length: 16 residues. Germline lookup yields CDR1 SGHNT and CDR2 YYREEE (reference sequence). V lost 4 bases, J lost 3 bases, and 18 bases lay in between. The CDR3 region is CASSRRPALLTDTQYF. The CDR3 DNA is TGTGCCAGCAGCCGACGACCGGCCCTCCTGACAGATACGCAGTATTTT.

V gene TRBV14 combines with J gene TRBJ2-3; D is unresolved. The germline V gene has CDR1 SGHDN and CDR2 FVKESK. CDR3 length equals 14 residues. Trimming cost V 4 bases and J 5 bases, with 13 bases left between them. The CDR3 sequence: CASSLLRSGDTQYF. The CDR3 bases are TGTGCCAGCAGCCTACTTCGATCGGGAGATACGCAGTATTTT.

The chain employs TRBV2 and TRBJ1-2; D not certain. The CDR3 runs to 13 residues. Deletions cut 6 bases from V and 0 bases from J, with 8 bases between. The germline CDR1 and CDR2 sequences are SNHLY and FYNNEI. The CDR3: CASRTAANYGYTF. CDR3 nucleotide sequence: TGTGCCAGCAGGACGGCTGCTAACTATGGCTACACCTTC.

CDR3 residues: CASSADWRQNNEQFF. The DNA for the CDR3 is TGTGCCAGCAGTGCGGACTGGCGCCAAAACAATGAGCAGTTCTTC. V usage is TRBV6-1 and J usage is TRBJ2-1; TRBD2 is a possible D gene (5 bases). V lost 4 bases, J lost 5 bases, and 15 bases lay in between. Germline V CDR1 and CDR2: MNHNS, SASEGT. This CDR3 contains 15 residues.

J is TRBJ2-7 and V is TRBV5-1; D perhaps matches TRBD2 (5 bases). CDR3 length: 13 amino acids. The germline V gene has CDR1 SGHRS and CDR2 YFSETQ. Deletions cut 2 bases from V and 2 bases from J, with 8 bases between. The DNA of the CDR3 is TGCGCCAGCAGCTTTGCCGGGACCTACGAGCAGTACTTC. Translation gives CASSFAGTYEQYF.

The chain combines TRBV30 with TRBJ1-6; D ambiguous. Germline V gene data show CDR1 as GTSNPN and CDR2 as SVGIG (reference sequence). Between the trimmed V and J ends, which lost 2 bases and 0 bases, there was a span of 11 bases. CDR3 length: 16 amino acids. CDR3 in DNA: TGTGCCTGGAGTCCCGGATCGAGCTCCTATAATTCACCCCTCCACTTT. Protein sequence: CAWSPGSSSYNSPLHF.

This clonotype was observed a single time. The chain employs TRBV4-1 and TRBJ1-5; tentative D call: TRBD1 (6 bases). The germline V gene has CDR1 MGHRA and CDR2 YSYEKL. The V gene lost 1 base and the J gene lost 9 bases, with 13 bases spanning the gap. This CDR3 contains 14 residues. Here the CDR3 reads CASSQVPGAAPQHF. CDR3 bases: TGCGCCAGCAGCCAAGTGCCAGGGGCTGCGCCCCAGCATTTT.

This chain joins TRBV20-1 and TRBJ2-5; 10 bases map to TRBD1. The CDR3 is 16 residues long. Germline CDR1 reads DFQATT; CDR2 reads SNEGSKA (reference sequence). The trim removed 0 bases at V and 4 bases at J, leaving 8 bases unmatched. The CDR3 protein is CSARDLRQGAGETQYF. The CDR3 DNA follows: TGCAGTGCTAGAGATCTAAGACAGGGGGCCGGAGAGACCCAGTACTTC.

The chain uses TRBV30 and TRBJ1-4, with D perhaps TRBD1 (6 bases). Per the germline V gene, CDR1 is GTSNPN and CDR2 is SVGIG (reference sequence). The CDR3 totals 12 residues. Trimming pared 0 bases from V and 8 bases from J, leaving 7 bases between. For the CDR3, the DNA is TGTGCCTGGAGTGTAGACAGGGAAAAACTGTTTTTT. Amino acid sequence: CAWSVDREKLFF.

The DNA for the CDR3 is TGCAGCGTTACCAGTGGCTCTGGGGCCAACGTCCTGACTTTC. Translating gives CSVTSGSGANVLTF. The chain employs TRBV29-1 and TRBJ2-6; D is ambiguous. The CDR3 is 14 residues long. The germline V gene has CDR1 SQVTM and CDR2 ANQGSEA. V gave up 5 bases and J gave up 0 bases, with 8 bases separating them.

V gene TRBV30 combines with J gene TRBJ1-6; possible D gene TRBD1, 6 bases. There are 15 residues in the CDR3. V was cut by 2 bases and J by 7 bases, with 15 bases left in between. Germline lookup yields CDR1 GTSNPN and CDR2 SVGIG (reference sequence). CDR3 nucleotide sequence: TGTGCCTGGAGTCGCGGGGGGCAGGGGAATTCACCCCTCCACTTT. Translated, it gives CAWSRGGQGNSPLHF.

The rearrangement joins TRBV6-2 or TRBV6-3 to TRBJ1-5; D gene uncertain. This CDR3 has 14 amino acids. The germline gives CDR1 MNHEY, CDR2 SVGEGT. Trimming took 5 bases from V and 5 from J, leaving 13 bases between them. In nucleotides, the CDR3 is TGTGCCAGCAGTGACCCGGGAGCTCATCAGCCCCAGCATTTT. Encoded protein: CASSDPGAHQPQHF.

The chain joins TRBV2 to TRBJ2-5; no firm D call. The length of the CDR3 is 13 residues. Germline V lookup: CDR1 SNHLY, CDR2 FYNNEI. With 4 bases removed from V and 2 bases from J, the gap between germline ends came to 8 bases. The CDR3, as DNA: TGTGCCAGCAGTGTGCAAGGACAAGAGACCCAGTACTTC. Translation: CASSVQGQETQYF.

V is TRBV9 and J is TRBJ2-1, with 7 bases that match TRBD2. V was clipped by 2 bases and J by 4 bases; unmatched bases: 3. CDR1 and CDR2 from the germline V gene are SGDLS and YYNGEE. CDR3 size: 14 residues. This CDR3 reads CASSVRTSYNEQFF. The CDR3 coding sequence is TGTGCCAGCAGCGTCCGGACTAGTTACAATGAGCAGTTCTTC.

This chain uses TRBV30 with TRBJ1-2; weak D call: TRBD1 (5 bases). This CDR3 has 14 amino acids. Germline V gene sequence: CDR1 GTSNPN, CDR2 SVGIG (reference sequence). V was clipped by 3 bases and J by 0 bases, with 11 bases between them. DNA of the CDR3: TGTGCCTGGAGAATGCAGGGAACTAACTATGGCTACACCTTC. This sequence encodes CAWRMQGTNYGYTF.

This chain links TRBV27 with TRBJ2-7, with D unclear. V was shortened by 6 bases and J by 6 bases, with 18 bases between the two germline ends. CDR1 and CDR2 (germline): MNHEY, SMNVEV (reference sequence). The length of the CDR3 is 14 residues. The CDR3 nucleotides are TGTGCCAGCAGCGAAAAGCCCCTAGTGTTCGAGCAGTACTTC. Protein product: CASSEKPLVFEQYF.

The CDR3 is CASTGWAEAFF. DNA for the CDR3: TGTGCCAGCACCGGGTGGGCTGAAGCTTTCTTT. This rearrangement joins TRBV12-3 or TRBV12-4 to TRBJ1-1; D gene uncertain. The ends were cut back, 7 bases at V and 6 bases at J, with 9 bases in the middle. This CDR3 spans 11 amino acids.

This clonotype was recorded a few times. The chain couples TRBV7-3 to TRBJ1-1; D ambiguous. The CDR3 has 15 residues. Germline CDR1 reads SGHTA; CDR2 reads FQGTGA. Trimming removed 2 bases at V and 0 bases at J, with 10 bases between. CDR3 bases: TGTGCCAGCAGCTTATCTCCGGCCATGAACACTGAAGCTTTCTTT. Translation gives CASSLSPAMNTEAFF.

V is TRBV12-3 or TRBV12-4 and J is TRBJ2-2; D call uncertain. This CDR3 contains 13 residues. V was trimmed by 8 bases and J by 3 bases, leaving 10 bases between them. CDR3: CASLLGDTGELFF. The CDR3 region has the DNA TGTGCCAGCCTTCTGGGCGACACCGGGGAGCTGTTTTTT.

The chain is built from TRBV3-1 and TRBJ1-6; unclear D gene. The germline V and J ends were trimmed by 4 bases and 5 bases, with 9 bases remaining between them. Per the germline V gene, CDR1 is LGHDT and CDR2 is YNNKEL (reference sequence). The CDR3 has 14 amino acids. The CDR3 protein is CASSLTANNSPLHF. The CDR3 DNA follows: TGTGCCAGCAGCCTCACAGCCAATAATTCACCCCTCCACTTT.

The chain employs TRBV3-1 and TRBJ2-1, with 7 bases lining up with TRBD2. CDR3 size: 16 residues. V gave up 1 base and J gave up 1 base; unmatched junction bases: 4. Germline lookup yields CDR1 LGHDT and CDR2 YNNKEL (reference sequence). The CDR3: CASSQGAGLSYNEQFF. The CDR3 region has the DNA TGTGCCAGCAGCCAAGGAGCGGGGTTATCCTACAATGAGCAGTTCTTC.

The J gene is TRBJ1-4, the V gene TRBV30; the match to TRBD1 covers 9 bases. The J segment lost 7 bases and the V segment lost 2 bases, leaving 2 bases of the junction unmatched. CDR1 GTSNPN and CDR2 SVGIG come from the germline V gene (reference sequence). The length of the CDR3 is 13 residues. The DNA for the CDR3 is TGTGCCTGGAGTCCGGGACAGGGTGAAAAACTGTTTTTT. This codes for CAWSPGQGEKLFF.

The chain has TRBV5-1 and TRBJ1-6; D gene unclear. Deletions cut 0 bases from V and 10 bases from J, with 8 bases between. Germline-derived CDR1 and CDR2 are SGHRS and YFSETQ. This CDR3 is built from 13 residues. DNA of the CDR3: TGCGCCAGCAGCTTGGTTGGACGGTCACCCCTCCACTTT. Translation gives CASSLVGRSPLHF.

This clonotype was seen just once. The V gene is TRBV29-1, the J gene TRBJ1-6; 10 bases line up with TRBD1. J gave up 5 bases and V 6 bases, and 4 bases lay outside the gene matches. CDR1 and CDR2 (germline): SQVTM, ANQGSEA. CDR3 length: 14 residues. This CDR3 reads CSVRQGADNSPLHF. CDR3 coding DNA: TGCAGCGTCCGACAGGGGGCGGATAATTCACCCCTCCACTTT.

In this sample, this clonotype turned up once. This chain joins TRBV5-1 and TRBJ2-4; possibly TRBD1 for D (5 bases). This CDR3 comprises 12 residues. V gave up 3 bases and J gave up 7 bases, with 8 bases separating them. Per germline, CDR1 SGHRS and CDR2 YFSETQ. CDR3 residues: CASSSDSNIQYF. DNA of the CDR3: TGCGCCAGCAGCTCCGACAGTAACATTCAGTACTTC. The full variable domain, completed using reference TRBV5-1 and TRBJ2-4, is KAGVTQTPRYLIKTRGQQVTLSCSPISGHRSVSWYQQTPGQGLQFLFEYFSETQRNKGNFPGRFSGRQFSNSRSEMNVSTLELGDSALYLCASSSDSNIQYFGAGTRLSVL.

J is TRBJ2-2 and V is TRBV11-2; D call uncertain. Germline-derived CDR1 and CDR2 are SGHAT and FQNNGV. The V gene lost 2 bases and the J gene lost 5 bases, with 9 bases spanning the gap. CDR3 length equals 14 residues. Here the CDR3 DNA reads TGTGCCAGCAGCTTATCTCGAGGTACCGGGGAGCTGTTTTTT. This encodes CASSLSRGTGELFF.

This clonotype has a single count. This sequence joins TRBV5-1 and TRBJ2-7; D gene uncertain. This CDR3 contains 17 residues. V was shortened by 2 bases and J by 0 bases, with 18 bases between the two germline ends. Germline V lookup: CDR1 SGHRS, CDR2 YFSETQ. CDR3 residues: CASSLYDLGYSSYEQYF. In DNA form, the CDR3 reads TGCGCCAGCAGCTTATATGACCTGGGGTATAGCTCCTACGAGCAGTACTTC.

The chain employs TRBV10-3 and TRBJ2-3; D is undetermined. Germline V gene data show CDR1 as ENHRY and CDR2 as SYGVKD. V lost 0 bases and J lost 4, with 5 bases in between. The CDR3 runs 13 residues. Here the CDR3 DNA reads TGTGCCATCAGTGAGTCCCCCGCAGATACGCAGTATTTT. Protein product: CAISESPADTQYF.

This chain uses TRBV27 with TRBJ2-1; 11 nucleotides align to TRBD2. This CDR3 region has 16 residues. Germline lookup yields CDR1 MNHEY and CDR2 SMNVEV (reference sequence). J was trimmed by 7 bases and V by 4 bases; bases with no gene match: 9. CDR3 DNA: TGTGCCAGCAGTTCGCACGGACTAGCGGGTGGAAATGAGCAGTTCTTC. Its translation: CASSSHGLAGGNEQFF.